This record concerns one TCR beta chain sequence. This sample was included in a study of PD-L1 blockade in urothelial cancer. Germline values: CDR1 KGHSH, CDR2 LQKENI. This CDR3 comprises 14 residues. Losses at the gene ends were 4 bases for V and 3 bases for J; bases not matched to a gene: 2. This table comes from immunoSEQ multiplex PCR, and its TCRdb copy is limited to in-frame clones, with some not included. The sample has some 45,000 clones; about 84% are singletons. Stated time point: pretreatment peripheral blood. The sequences come from PBMCs, collected around atezolizumab (anti-PD-L1) treatment. This receptor was obtained from a man aged 55 to 70 with urothelial cancer. The chain links TRBV18 to TRBJ2-7; 11 bases match TRBD2. CDR3: CASSRGTSGYEQYF. The CDR3 coding sequence is TGTGCCAGCTCACGTGGGACTAGCGGCTACGAGCAGTACTTC.